Below are 32 T cell receptor beta chains sequenced from a single sample in a study of OX40 agonist ivuxolimab in advanced cancers. The protocol was immunoSEQ multiplex PCR, while the TCRdb copy is restricted to in-frame clones and leaves out a portion. The data contain some 77,000 clones, approximately 82% of them singletons. Here the sequenced sample was CD4+ or CD8+ T cells sorted from blood, taken in a trial of the OX40 agonist ivuxolimab. Receptors originate from an adult with an advanced solid tumor such as melanoma, head and neck, liver or kidney cancer.

CDR3 DNA sequence: TGTGCCAGCAGTTACTCGGACTTCGTCAGTGGCTACACCTTC. Its protein product is CASSYSDFVSGYTF. The rearrangement joins TRBV6-6 to TRBJ1-2; D ambiguous. The V gene's germline CDR1 is MNHNY and CDR2 SVGAGI (reference sequence). This CDR3 has 14 residues. Trimming removed 0 bases at V and 7 bases at J, with 12 bases between.

The CDR3 protein is CASSLGQGEGPQHF. The DNA for the CDR3 is TGTGCCAGCAGCTTAGGGCAGGGCGAGGGGCCCCAGCATTTT. This chain joins TRBV7-2 and TRBJ1-5, with D perhaps TRBD1 (5 bases). Germline V gene lookup returns CDR1 SGHTA and CDR2 FQGNSA. CDR3 length: 14 residues. V gave up 1 base and J gave up 9 bases, with 13 bases separating them.

CDR3 bases: TGTGCCAGCAGTTTACAGGGGCGAACTGAAGCTTTCTTT. This translates into CASSLQGRTEAFF. The J gene is TRBJ1-1, the V gene TRBV7-9, with 7 nucleotides matching TRBD1. The CDR3 consists of 13 residues. Germline CDR1 SEHNR, CDR2 FQNEAQ (reference sequence). V gave up 6 bases and J gave up 5 bases; unmatched junction bases: 6.

The chain carries TRBV12-5 and TRBJ2-5; 11 positions agree with TRBD2. J lost 5 bases, V lost 0 bases, and 5 bases had no gene match. This CDR3 is 16 amino acids long. From germline, CDR1 is LGHNT and CDR2 FRNRAP. CDR3 sequence reads: CASGLVTSGSRETQYF. In DNA form, the CDR3 reads TGTGCTAGTGGTTTGGTAACTAGCGGGAGTAGGGAGACCCAGTACTTC.

CDR3 sequence (DNA): TGTGCCAGTAGGGTAAACTATGGCTACACCTTC. Translating gives CASRVNYGYTF. This chain connects TRBV28 to TRBJ1-2, with D hard to call. The length of the CDR3 is 11 residues. V was trimmed by 9 bases and J by 2 bases, leaving 7 bases between them. Germline V gives CDR1 MDHEN, CDR2 SYDVKM.

The chain links TRBV15 to TRBJ2-5, with D perhaps matching TRBD1 or TRBD2 (5 bases each). The closer fit of TRBJ2-7 to the DNA end suggests the J call may be wrong. The CDR3 contains 16 residues. Germline V gene data show CDR1 as LNHNV and CDR2 as YYDKDF (reference sequence). CDR3 in DNA: TGTGCCACCAGCAGGCGTACGGGACGGACCAACTACGAGCAGTACTTC. Translated: CATSRRTGRTNYEQYF.

V is TRBV28 and J is TRBJ1-2; 7 bases are shared with TRBD1. The CDR3 extends over 14 amino acids. Germline loops: CDR1 MDHEN, CDR2 SYDVKM. V shed 5 bases, J shed 4 bases, and the junction held 7 bases outside the gene matches. The CDR3 sequence is CASSLQTGLYGYTF. The CDR3 nucleotides read TGTGCCAGCAGTCTTCAGACAGGGCTCTATGGCTACACCTTC.

This chain joins TRBV12-1 and TRBJ1-3. TRBV12-1 is a recognized pseudogene. The CDR3 has 16 amino acids. The CDR3 coding sequence is TGTGCCAGCAGCCCTCCCCCGCAGACGGCTGGAAACACCATATATTTT. Residues: CASSPPPQTAGNTIYF.

This clone appeared a few times. CDR3 coding DNA: TGTGCCAGCGGGGGTGAGGGTGGCACTGAAGCTTTCTTT. This encodes CASGGEGGTEAFF. The chain recombines TRBV2 with TRBJ1-1; TRBD1 might be the D (5 bases). In germline, CDR1 is SNHLY, CDR2 FYNNEI. Trimming left V 8 bases short and J 4 bases short, with 14 bases between. This CDR3 spans 13 amino acids. Full variable domain (rest looked up from reference TRBV2 and TRBJ1-1): EPEVTQTPSHQVTQMGQEVILRCVPISNHLYFYWYRQILGQKVEFLVSFYNNEISEKSEIFDDQFSVERPDGSNFTLKIRSTKLEDSAMYFCASGGEGGTEAFFGQGTRLTVV.

The V gene is TRBV5-1, the J gene TRBJ2-3, with TRBD2 matching over 9 bases. The CDR3 spans 15 residues. The V gene's germline CDR1 is SGHRS and CDR2 YFSETQ. V was pared by 2 bases and J by 4 bases, with 5 bases of the junction left unmatched. The CDR3 nucleotides are TGCGCCAGCAGCTTAGCCGGGACTAGCCCAGATACGCAGTATTTT. It encodes CASSLAGTSPDTQYF.

This clone was observed a single time. The genes are TRBV7-2 and TRBJ2-1; 9 bases agree with TRBD2. This CDR3 is built from 15 residues. After removal of 1 base from V and 7 bases from J, the junction contained 5 bases not matched to a gene. Germline CDR1 reads SGHTA; CDR2 reads FQGNSA. In DNA, the CDR3 is TGTGCCAGCAGCTTAGGGAGGCTAGCGGGGAATGAGCAGTTCTTC. As protein: CASSLGRLAGNEQFF.

The chain links TRBV29-1 to TRBJ2-5; TRBD1 matches at 7 bases. The CDR3 length is 12 residues. Germline CDR1 and CDR2: SQVTM and ANQGSEA. With 7 bases clipped from V and 5 bases from J, the junction kept 7 bases outside the gene matches. CDR3 in amino acids: CSDRGQAETQYF. The CDR3 bases are TGCAGCGACCGTGGACAGGCGGAGACCCAGTACTTC.

The J gene is TRBJ1-2, the V gene TRBV15; unclear D gene. Germline V CDR1 and CDR2: LNHNV, YYDKDF (reference sequence). This CDR3 contains 14 residues. The V end lost 4 bases, the J end lost 1 base, and 10 bases lay between the germline ends. As DNA, the CDR3 is TGTGCCACCAGCACCCGAGAGGTTAACTATGGCTACACCTTC. This gives the protein CATSTREVNYGYTF.

The genes are TRBV10-2 and TRBJ1-2; tentatively, D is TRBD1 (5 bases). V was clipped by 5 bases and J by 7 bases, with 14 bases between them. CDR3 size: 13 residues. Germline V gene lookup returns CDR1 WSHSY and CDR2 SAAADI. In DNA, the CDR3 is TGCGCCAGCAGTTGGGACCCGGCCAGTGGCTACACCTTC. It encodes CASSWDPASGYTF.

The chain recombines TRBV28 with TRBJ2-7; tentatively, D is TRBD1 (6 bases). V was shortened by 3 bases and J by 2 bases, with 14 bases between the two germline ends. The length of the CDR3 is 15 residues. Germline V gene sequence: CDR1 MDHEN, CDR2 SYDVKM. The CDR3 loop is CASSFYSGVAYEQYF. The CDR3 region has the DNA TGTGCCAGCAGTTTCTACTCAGGGGTGGCCTACGAGCAGTACTTC.

The chain employs TRBV11-3 and TRBJ2-5; 12 bases are a match to TRBD2. Losses at the gene ends were 4 bases for V and 5 bases for J; bases not matched to a gene: 5. Germline V gene lookup returns CDR1 SGHNT and CDR2 YENEEA. The CDR3 covers 15 residues. The CDR3 reads CASSYGTSGLETQYF. In nucleotides, the CDR3 is TGTGCCAGCAGCTATGGGACTAGCGGGCTGGAGACCCAGTACTTC.

The chain joins TRBV11-2 to TRBJ2-1; 11 bases agree with TRBD2. Looked up from germline, CDR1 is SGHAT and CDR2 is FQNNGV. The CDR3 contains 14 residues. Trimming took 5 bases from V and 10 from J; bases not matched to a gene: 7. Here the CDR3 DNA reads TGTGCCAGCAGCACTCTAGCGGGGGGATGGGAGCAGTTCTTC. Amino acid sequence: CASSTLAGGWEQFF. The full variable domain, with the rest looked up from reference TRBV11-2 and TRBJ2-1, is EAGVAQSPRYKIIEKRQSVAFWCNPISGHATLYWYQQILGQGPKLLIQFQNNGVVDDSQLPKDRFSAERLKGVDSTLKIQPAKLEDSAVYLCASSTLAGGWEQFFGPGTRLTVL.

This clone was seen a handful of times. J is TRBJ1-5 and V is TRBV27; unclear D gene. The V end was cut by 3 bases, the J end by 3 bases, with 9 bases between. The CDR3 runs to 14 residues. Germline CDR1 reads MNHEY; CDR2 reads SMNVEV (reference sequence). CDR3 DNA: TGTGCCAGCAGTTTGGTCGGGGACAATCAGCCCCAGCATTTT. It translates to CASSLVGDNQPQHF.

By sample fraction, this clone is medium-sized. Different DNA sequences within this sample yield the same CDR3. This chain links TRBV5-6 with TRBJ1-2; 12 bases are a match to TRBD1. The germline V gene has CDR1 SGHDT and CDR2 YYEEEE. V lost 4 bases, J lost 8 bases, and 6 bases stayed unmatched. The CDR3 runs 14 residues. The CDR3 is CASSPGQGARGYTF. In nucleotides, the CDR3 is TGTGCCAGCAGCCCGGGACAGGGGGCGAGGGGCTACACCTTC.

This clone was recorded only once. The CDR3 reads CASSLTGRRAEAFF. CDR3 nucleotides: TGTGCCAGCAGTCTGACAGGGCGGCGGGCTGAAGCTTTCTTT. This chain connects TRBV2 to TRBJ1-1; 7 bases line up with TRBD1. J was trimmed by 6 bases and V by 5 bases; bases with no gene match: 9. Germline lookup yields CDR1 SNHLY and CDR2 FYNNEI. This CDR3 has 14 residues.

V gene TRBV5-1 combines with J gene TRBJ2-7; 8 bases line up with TRBD2. CDR3 size: 15 residues. CDR1 is SGHRS, CDR2 YFSETQ, per germline. V was pared by 4 bases and J by 3 bases, with 9 bases of the junction left unmatched. The CDR3 region has the DNA TGCGCCAGCAGCCCCCGGGGGGGGGAAAACTACGAGCAGTACTTC. Protein: CASSPRGGENYEQYF.

This clone showed up just a few times. The chain links TRBV2 to TRBJ1-1, with D possibly being TRBD1 (6 bases). The CDR3 loop spans 14 amino acids. In germline, CDR1 is SNHLY, CDR2 FYNNEI. The V gene lost 3 bases and the J gene lost 4 bases, with 12 bases spanning the gap. In DNA, the CDR3 is TGTGCCAGCAGTGACACAGGGTGGGGCACTGAAGCTTTCTTT. Translation gives CASSDTGWGTEAFF. Full variable domain (outside the CDR3, taken from reference TRBV2 and TRBJ1-1): EPEVTQTPSHQVTQMGQEVILRCVPISNHLYFYWYRQILGQKVEFLVSFYNNEISEKSEIFDDQFSVERPDGSNFTLKIRSTKLEDSAMYFCASSDTGWGTEAFFGQGTRLTVV.

This chain links TRBV4-1 with TRBJ2-1; perhaps TRBD1 as D (6 bases). The CDR3 is 16 residues long. Deletions cut 3 bases from V and 4 bases from J, with 16 bases between. Germline V gives CDR1 MGHRA, CDR2 YSYEKL. The CDR3 reads CASSHVDRLRYNEQFF. In nucleotides, the CDR3 is TGCGCCAGCAGCCATGTAGACAGGCTGAGATACAATGAGCAGTTCTTC.

The V and J genes are TRBV19 and TRBJ2-7; TRBD1 is a possible D gene (5 bases). The germline CDR1 and CDR2 sequences are LNHDA and SQIVND (reference sequence). Deletions cut 6 bases from V and 3 bases from J, with 12 bases between. The CDR3 sequence is 13 residues long. CDR3 coding DNA: TGTGCCAGTAGCCGGGCAGGGAACTACGAGCAGTACTTC. It encodes CASSRAGNYEQYF.

This chain connects TRBV9 to TRBJ2-3; no firm D call. The CDR3 has 11 amino acids. V was shortened by 0 bases and J by 6 bases, with 2 bases between the two germline ends. Germline CDR1 SGDLS, CDR2 YYNGEE. CDR3 residues: CASSVADTQYF. The CDR3 coding sequence is TGTGCCAGCAGCGTAGCGGATACGCAGTATTTT.

The chain employs TRBV27 and TRBJ2-7, with 10 bases matching TRBD2. The germline gives CDR1 MNHEY, CDR2 SMNVEV (reference sequence). The CDR3 contains 14 residues. V shed 3 bases, J shed 5 bases, and the junction held 4 bases outside the gene matches. The DNA of the CDR3 is TGTGCCAGCAGTTTCCTAGCGGGAGTTCACGAGCAGTACTTC. Translated: CASSFLAGVHEQYF.

The V and J genes are TRBV5-6 and TRBJ2-5; TRBD2 aligns across 14 bases. The trim removed 4 bases at V and 3 bases at J, leaving 5 bases unmatched. CDR1 SGHDT and CDR2 YYEEEE come from the germline V gene. This CDR3 spans 16 amino acids. CDR3 loop: CASSPGLAGGKETQYF. CDR3 nucleotide sequence: TGTGCCAGCAGCCCTGGACTAGCGGGGGGAAAAGAGACCCAGTACTTC.

The chain combines TRBV30 with TRBJ2-1, with D perhaps matching TRBD1 (5 bases). Germline assignment: CDR1 GTSNPN and CDR2 SVGIG (reference sequence). Trimming took off 5 bases at V and 0 bases at J, with 8 bases between the two ends. CDR3 size: 13 residues. The chain's CDR3 is CAWSGSSYNEQFF. The CDR3 coding sequence is TGTGCCTGGTCAGGGTCCTCCTACAATGAGCAGTTCTTC.

V usage is TRBV29-1 and J usage is TRBJ1-4; 9 nucleotides agree with TRBD1. The CDR3 is made up of 13 amino acids. Losses at the gene ends were 7 bases for V and 4 bases for J; bases not matched to a gene: 4. Per germline, CDR1 SQVTM and CDR2 ANQGSEA. The CDR3 here is CSGGQGNNEKLFF. The CDR3, as DNA: TGCAGCGGGGGACAGGGAAATAATGAAAAACTGTTTTTT.

The chain combines TRBV19 with TRBJ1-5; 7 nucleotides align to TRBD1. From germline, CDR1 is LNHDA and CDR2 SQIVND (reference sequence). J lost 7 bases, V lost 5 bases, and 14 bases had no gene match. The CDR3 sequence is 16 residues long. The CDR3 protein is CASSPWTGTLGQPQHF. CDR3 DNA sequence: TGTGCCAGTAGTCCCTGGACAGGTACGTTGGGCCAGCCCCAGCATTTT. The complete variable domain, with remaining parts taken from reference TRBV19 and TRBJ1-5, reads DGGITQSPKYLFRKEGQNVTLSCEQNLNHDAMYWYRQDPGQGLRLIYYSQIVNDFQKGDIAEGYSVSREKKESFPLTVTSAQKNPTAFYLCASSPWTGTLGQPQHFGDGTRLSIL.

The CDR3 spells CASSIGGDRGNTGELFF. CDR3 DNA sequence: TGTGCCAGTAGTATAGGAGGCGACAGGGGAAACACCGGGGAGCTGTTTTTT. The chain carries TRBV19 and TRBJ2-2; 8 bases map to TRBD1. There are 17 residues in the CDR3. Trimming cost V 1 base and J 2 bases; bases outside gene matches: 6. Per germline, CDR1 LNHDA and CDR2 SQIVND (reference sequence).

V is TRBV23-1 and J is TRBJ2-7; D is perhaps TRBD1 or TRBD2 (5 bases each). TRBV23-1 is an open reading frame whose function is uncertain. The ends were cut back, 4 bases at V and 6 bases at J, with 22 bases in the middle. The CDR3 runs 16 residues. The CDR3 sequence is CASSRPRTATRGEQYF. In DNA form, the CDR3 reads TGCGCCAGCAGTCGGCCACGGACCGCTACTAGGGGCGAGCAGTACTTC.